This T cell receptor (beta chain) was profiled in a study of CD4 T cells in relation to SARS-CoV-2 and coronaviruses. A note on this clone: The antigen is not known.

Germline CDR1 reads LNHDA; CDR2 reads SQIVND (reference sequence). Between the trimmed V and J ends, which lost 7 bases and 4 bases, there was a span of 17 bases. The CDR3 is 15 amino acids. TCRdb keeps only in-frame clones here, not all; method: immunoSEQ multiplex PCR. The sample holds about 24,000 clones, about 75% seen once. Before the COVID-19 pandemic, during about 2010-2018, CD4+ T cells were taken from unexposed donors. The cells were cultured for about ten days before CD4+ T cells were isolated. This sequence originates from a human donor in good health. Sequencing input: CD4+ T cells from PBMCs, cultured in vitro. This rearrangement joins TRBV19 to TRBJ2-1, with D perhaps TRBD1 (5 bases). The CDR3 DNA follows: TGTGCCAGTACCCGCCTAGGGGTCGGATACAATGAGCAGTTCTTC. Protein product: CASTRLGVGYNEQFF.